The sample holds one count of the clone carrying this T cell receptor (beta chain). This sample stems from a study of blood T cell repertoires in COVID-19. Clinical histories supplied by participants themselves formed the basis of cohort assignment. The assay was immunoSEQ multiplex PCR, and TCRdb's table has in-frame clones only and misses some. In the table there are hundreds of thousands of clones, over 75% of which are singletons. The CDR3 totals 15 residues. V was clipped by 4 bases and J by 1 base, with 11 bases between them. Germline CDR1 LGHDT, CDR2 YNNKEL (reference sequence). The sample taken for sequencing was PBMCs or T cells enriched from blood (not recorded which). The TCR originated in a man in his thirties or forties with acute COVID-19. The genes are TRBV3-1 (or the pseudogene TRBV3-2) and TRBJ1-5; no reliable D call. CDR3 DNA sequence: TGTGCCAGCAGCCCGGGATGGCAGAGCAATCAGCCCCAGCATTTT. This translates into CASSPGWQSNQPQHF.